This TCR beta chain derives from a study of blood T cell repertoires in COVID-19. The CDR3 is made up of 15 amino acids. Germline CDR1 reads SGHVS; CDR2 reads FNYEAQ. With 2 bases removed from V and 4 bases from J, the gap between germline ends came to 14 bases. Libraries were prepared by immunoSEQ multiplex PCR; TCRdb keeps only in-frame clonotypes and omits some of them. The sample records fewer than 400,000 clones, about 83% being singletons. This TCR was sampled from a woman aged 45-60 years who had recovered from COVID-19. What was sequenced was PBMCs or T cells enriched from blood (not recorded which). The chain carries TRBV7-6 and TRBJ1-1; no firm D call. CDR3 nucleotides: TGTGCCAGCAGCTTATATTCCCCTAAAATCACTGAAGCTTTCTTT. Translation: CASSLYSPKITEAFF.